This T cell receptor (beta chain) stems from a study of blood T cell repertoires in COVID-19. The table came from immunoSEQ multiplex PCR; TCRdb's copy has only in-frame clones and leaves some out. The sample has some 200,000 clones; roughly 87% are singletons. CDR3 length equals 15 residues. Germline lookup yields CDR1 LGHNA and CDR2 YNFKEQ. V dropped 0 bases and J dropped 5 bases, with 10 bases sitting between them. Everyone who took part was roughly 18 to 89 years old, and they came from 20 to 25 US areas. Participants were placed into cohorts based on the clinical history they reported. This receptor was obtained from a man between 18 and 35 years old with acute COVID-19. J is TRBJ2-2 and V is TRBV4-2, with D perhaps TRBD2 (6 bases). The specimen sequenced was PBMCs or T cells enriched from blood (not recorded which). The DNA for the CDR3 is TGTGCCAGCAGCCAAGAATGGCTAGCGACCGGGGAGCTGTTTTTT. Its protein product is CASSQEWLATGELFF.